These T cell receptor beta chains were read from a single sample in a study of T cells in localized non-small cell lung cancer. Produced via immunoSEQ multiplex PCR; TCRdb's table is partial and in-frame only. The sample yields more than 15,000 clones, 89% seen once. Here the sequenced sample was peripheral blood, taken before any cancer treatment. These receptors came from a man aged 40-75 years with stage I lung adenocarcinoma. Both conserved end residues are part of each CDR3. D genes are given only for firm matches. Only some rows state a clone size, as once, few, many or a class for expanded clones.

J: TRBJ2-1
V: TRBV5-1
D: TRBD2
size: NA
DNA: TGCGCCAGCAGCTTGGAACGAGCTAGCGGGATTGCGGATGAGCAGTTCTTC
CDR3: CASSLERASGIADEQFF

J: TRBJ1-3
V: TRBV30
D: NA
size: NA
DNA: TGTGCCTGGAGAAAGGGACTACTCCCAGGAAACACCATATATTTT
CDR3: CAWRKGLLPGNTIYF

J: TRBJ2-1
V: TRBV6-1
D: NA
size: NA
DNA: TGTGCCAGCAGTGAGGGTGGCCTTGAGCAGTTCTTC
CDR3: CASSEGGLEQFF

J: TRBJ2-1
V: TRBV20-1
D: NA
size: NA
DNA: TGCAGTGCTAGAAGGGATGAGCAGTTCTTC
CDR3: CSARRDEQFF

J: TRBJ1-2
V: TRBV6-5
D: TRBD1
size: few
DNA: TGTGCCAGCAGTCCGGACAGGACTGGCTACACCTTC
CDR3: CASSPDRTGYTF

J: TRBJ1-2
V: TRBV7-9
D: NA
size: NA
DNA: TGTGCCAGCAGCTCCCGACCTTCCCAAGATACCTTC
CDR3: CASSSRPSQDTF

J: TRBJ1-3
V: TRBV5-1
D: NA
size: NA
DNA: TGCGCCAGCAGCTGGGGTCAATCTGGTAACACCATATATTTT
CDR3: CASSWGQSGNTIYF

J: TRBJ2-5
V: TRBV19
D: TRBD2
size: NA
DNA: TGTGCCAGTAGTGCGGTAGCGGGGGGGTCGGAAGAGACCCAGTACTTC
CDR3: CASSAVAGGSEETQYF

J: TRBJ1-2
V: TRBV5-5
D: TRBD1
size: NA
DNA: TGTGCCAGCAGCTGGGACAGCAGCCGGTATAACTATGGCTACACCTTC
CDR3: CASSWDSSRYNYGYTF

J: TRBJ2-1
V: TRBV19
D: NA
size: NA
DNA: TGTGCCAGTAGCATTCAGGGTAGCTTGTCCTACAATGAGCAGTTCTTC
CDR3: CASSIQGSLSYNEQFF

J: TRBJ2-7
V: TRBV7-2
D: TRBD2
size: NA
DNA: TGTGCCAGCAGCGGACTAGCGGGCGGAAACTCCTACGAGCAGTACTTC
CDR3: CASSGLAGGNSYEQYF

J: TRBJ2-2
V: TRBV30
D: TRBD1
size: NA
DNA: TGTGCCTGGACCCAATATTGGGGACAGCCCAACACCGGGGAGCTGTTTTTT
CDR3: CAWTQYWGQPNTGELFF

J: TRBJ1-2
V: TRBV6-1
D: NA
size: NA
DNA: TGTGCCAGCAGTTCCTACCTCGGCGATGGCTACACCTTC
CDR3: CASSSYLGDGYTF

J: TRBJ2-1
V: TRBV6-4
D: NA
size: NA
DNA: TGTGCCAGCAGTGAGGACAGCTCCTACAATGAGCAGTTCTTC
CDR3: CASSEDSSYNEQFF

J: TRBJ2-1
V: TRBV11-2
D: TRBD2
size: NA
DNA: TGTGCCAGCAGCTTAGTCCCACTAGCGGGATCCTACAATGAGCAGTTCTTC
CDR3: CASSLVPLAGSYNEQFF

J: TRBJ2-3
V: TRBV6-4
D: NA
size: NA
DNA: TGTGCCAGCAGTGACGAAGCGACAGATACGCAGTATTTT
CDR3: CASSDEATDTQYF

J: TRBJ1-1
V: TRBV19
D: NA
size: NA
DNA: TGTGCCAGTAGTATAGTCACCGACGGACCCGAAGCTTTCTTT
CDR3: CASSIVTDGPEAFF

J: TRBJ2-7
V: TRBV7-3
D: NA
size: NA
DNA: TGTGCCAGCAGCTCACAGGGAAGCGAGCAGTACTTC
CDR3: CASSSQGSEQYF

J: TRBJ2-7
V: TRBV6-1
D: NA
size: NA
DNA: TGTGCCAGCAGTGAAGACGGTTTCTACTACGAGCAGTACTTC
CDR3: CASSEDGFYYEQYF

J: TRBJ2-2
V: TRBV5-1
D: NA
size: NA
DNA: TGCGCCAGCAGCTTGGGACACCGGGACGCGAACACCGGGGAGCTGTTTTTT
CDR3: CASSLGHRDANTGELFF

J: TRBJ2-1
V: TRBV5-6
D: TRBD2
size: NA
DNA: TGTGCCAGCAGGGGACTAGTCAATGAGCAGTTCTTC
CDR3: CASRGLVNEQFF

J: TRBJ2-2
V: TRBV5-8
D: NA
size: NA
DNA: TGTGCCAGCAGCTCGGTAGTGGGTGACACCGGGGAGCTGTTTTTT
CDR3: CASSSVVGDTGELFF

J: TRBJ1-1
V: TRBV7-2
D: NA
size: NA
DNA: TGTGCCAGCAGCCTAAAGACAGAAGTGGGGCCTTTCTTT
CDR3: CASSLKTEVGPFF

J: TRBJ2-2
V: TRBV28
D: TRBD1
size: once
DNA: TGTGCCAGCAGGGGACAGGGGTGGGCCGGGGAGCTGTTTTTT
CDR3: CASRGQGWAGELFF

J: TRBJ1-2
V: TRBV5-6
D: TRBD1
size: NA
DNA: TGTGCCAGCAGCGAGGTGGACAGGGGGACGTTTGGCTACACCTTC
CDR3: CASSEVDRGTFGYTF

J: TRBJ1-2
V: TRBV10-3
D: NA
size: NA
DNA: TGTGCCATCAGTGGAGAGTCTAACAACTATGGCTACACCTTC
CDR3: CAISGESNNYGYTF

J: TRBJ1-1
V: TRBV11-3
D: NA
size: few
DNA: TGTGCCAGCAGCATAATTGGAGCTTTCTTT
CDR3: CASSIIGAFF

J: TRBJ2-3
V: TRBV5-1
D: NA
size: NA
DNA: TGCGCCAGCAGCTTGGTAGACGGGAGCCCGGATACGCAGTATTTT
CDR3: CASSLVDGSPDTQYF

J: TRBJ1-5
V: TRBV4-2
D: NA
size: few
DNA: TGTGCCAGCAGCTCACACCGGGACACCCAAAGGGCCCAGCATTTT
CDR3: CASSSHRDTQRAQHF

J: TRBJ1-1
V: TRBV10-2
D: NA
size: few
DNA: TGCGCCAGCAGTACCCAGGGGCAGGGGCAGAACACTGAAGCTTTCTTT
CDR3: CASSTQGQGQNTEAFF

J: TRBJ2-3
V: TRBV4-2
D: NA
size: NA
DNA: TGTGCCAGCAGCCAAGAGCCAGGGGGGATCACAGATACGCAGTATTTT
CDR3: CASSQEPGGITDTQYF

J: TRBJ2-1
V: TRBV30
D: NA
size: once
DNA: TGTGCCTGGAGTGGCGGACTCTCGAGCTCCTACAATGAGCAGTTCTTC
CDR3: CAWSGGLSSSYNEQFF

J: TRBJ1-3
V: TRBV5-6
D: NA
size: NA
DNA: TGTGCCAGCAGCGTGGAGACGAACACCATATATTTT
CDR3: CASSVETNTIYF

J: TRBJ2-1
V: TRBV15
D: TRBD1
size: NA
DNA: TGTGCCACCAGGGACAGGGGATACAATGAGCAGTTCTTC
CDR3: CATRDRGYNEQFF

J: TRBJ2-2
V: TRBV7-3
D: TRBD1
size: NA
DNA: TGTGCCAGCAGCTTACAGGGGGCGACCGGGGAGCTGTTTTTT
CDR3: CASSLQGATGELFF

J: TRBJ2-1
V: TRBV5-4
D: NA
size: NA
DNA: TGTGCCAGCAGCTTGGCAGGGCTGGGCTCCTACAATGAGCAGTTCTTC
CDR3: CASSLAGLGSYNEQFF

J: TRBJ1-6
V: TRBV6-5
D: NA
size: few
DNA: TGTGCCAGCAGCCGACAGGATAATTCACCCCTCCACTTT
CDR3: CASSRQDNSPLHF